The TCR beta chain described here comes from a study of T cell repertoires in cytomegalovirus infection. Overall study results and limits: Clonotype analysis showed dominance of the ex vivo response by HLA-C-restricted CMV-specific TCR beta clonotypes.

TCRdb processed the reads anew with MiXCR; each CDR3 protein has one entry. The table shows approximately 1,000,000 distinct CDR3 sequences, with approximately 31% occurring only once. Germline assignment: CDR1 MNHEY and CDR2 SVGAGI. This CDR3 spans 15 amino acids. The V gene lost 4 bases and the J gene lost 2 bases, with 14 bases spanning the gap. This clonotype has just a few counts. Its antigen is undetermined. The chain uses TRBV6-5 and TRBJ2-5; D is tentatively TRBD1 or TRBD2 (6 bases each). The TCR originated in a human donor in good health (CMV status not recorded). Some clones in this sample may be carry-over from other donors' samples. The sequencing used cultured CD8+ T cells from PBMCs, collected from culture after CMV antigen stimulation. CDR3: CASSWGGQRQETQYF. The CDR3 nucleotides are TGTGCCAGCAGTTGGGGAGGACAGAGACAAGAGACCCAGTACTTC.